The present T cell receptor (beta chain) was sequenced within a study of regulatory T cells in long-lasting Graves disease. Study conclusions and caveats: Relative to newly diagnosed Graves' patients, persistent ones had lower TCR diversity. Preferential use of TRBV28, TRBJ1-2 and TRBJ2-5 was seen in persistent disease.

This CDR3 region has 12 residues. The V gene lost 7 bases and the J gene lost 0 bases, with 6 bases spanning the gap. Germline V gene data show CDR1 as SNHLY and CDR2 as FYNNEI. PBMCs provided the RNA from which the TCR library was made. TCRdb reanalysed the reads using MiXCR and keeps one entry per CDR3 protein. Among roughly 840 distinct CDR3 sequences listed, around 80% were seen once. Notes on this clonotype: Its target is not known.

The sequence was collected from a female donor with Graves disease. The rearrangement links TRBV2 to TRBJ1-1; D remains unclear. The sample in question was peripheral blood mononuclear cells (PBMCs), obtained with antithyroid drug treatment, in newly diagnosed or persistent Graves disease (not recorded which). The CDR3 nucleotides read TGTGCCAGCACCGGTGTGAACACTGAAGCTTTCTTT. This sequence encodes CASTGVNTEAFF. Complete variable domain (other parts from reference TRBV2 and TRBJ1-1): EPEVTQTPSHQVTQMGQEVILRCVPISNHLYFYWYRQILGQKVEFLVSFYNNEISEKSEIFDDQFSVERPDGSNFTLKIRSTKLEDSAMYFCASTGVNTEAFFGQGTRLTVV.